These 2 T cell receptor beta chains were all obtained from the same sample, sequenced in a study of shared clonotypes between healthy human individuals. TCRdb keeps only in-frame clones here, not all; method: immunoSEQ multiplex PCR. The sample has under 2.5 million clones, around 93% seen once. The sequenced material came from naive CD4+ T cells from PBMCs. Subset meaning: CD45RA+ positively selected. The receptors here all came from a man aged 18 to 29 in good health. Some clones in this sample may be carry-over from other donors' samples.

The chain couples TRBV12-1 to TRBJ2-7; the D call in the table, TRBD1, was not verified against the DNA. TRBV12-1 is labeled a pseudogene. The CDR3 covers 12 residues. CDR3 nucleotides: TGTGCCAGCAGCTCTGGACAGATCAGGCAGTACTTC. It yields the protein CASSSGQIRQYF.

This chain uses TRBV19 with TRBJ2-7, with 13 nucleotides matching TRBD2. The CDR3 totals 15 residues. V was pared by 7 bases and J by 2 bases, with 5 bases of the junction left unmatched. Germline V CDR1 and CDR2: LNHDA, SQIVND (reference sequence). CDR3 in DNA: TGTGCCAGTACCCTAGGACTAGCGGGAGCCTACGAGCAGTACTTC. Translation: CASTLGLAGAYEQYF.